The entry that follows covers one TCR beta chain sequence. No antigen is known for it. The data belong to a study of post-analysis software for immune sequencing data. The library was made from cDNA and included unique molecular identifiers. In TCRdb, the PCR reads were re-called with MiXCR into one record per CDR3 protein. There are about 560,000 distinct CDR3 sequences in the sample; 44% occur only once, and more than 1.5% lies in the top ten. Study outcomes and limitations: Controls had lower frequencies than patients of 4 or 5 TRBV segments, which included TRBV5-6, TRBV5-1 and TRBV20-1. Under F measure analysis, samples from one preparation batch co-clustered strongly.

The CDR3 is 15 residues long. The ends were cut back, 5 bases at V and 1 base at J, with 14 bases in the middle. This receptor was obtained from a girl aged 5-17 years with multiple sclerosis. The specimen was blood. V is TRBV12-3 or TRBV12-4 and J is TRBJ1-1; weak D call: TRBD1 (6 bases). The CDR3 DNA is TGTGCCAGCAGTCCGACGGGGGGCGCGAACACTGAAGCTTTCTTT. Protein: CASSPTGGANTEAFF.